Listed here is a single T cell receptor beta chain. The sample originates from a study of T cell repertoires in aging, cancer and after chemotherapy. Rearranged V-D-J TRB sequences were amplified with a mixed TRB-A/B primer pool. One entry per CDR3 protein, called by TCRdb with MiXCR from the multiplex PCR reads. There are roughly 9,000 distinct CDR3 sequences in the sample; just over 40% occur only once, and 9% to 15% lies in the top ten. The CDR3 runs to 16 residues. The junction had 15 bases not matched to a gene; V was cut back by 10 bases and J by 6 bases. Germline CDR1 and CDR2: ENHRY and SYGVKD. Peripheral blood genomic DNA, not sorted cells or RNA, was the template.

The chain couples TRBV10-3 to TRBJ2-2; 9 nucleotides agree with TRBD2. This TCR came from a human donor with a solid tumor. The sequenced sample consisted of blood. CDR3 DNA: TGTGCCAGCGAAGCGGGGGGCTCGAACAGCGCCGGGGAGCTGTTTTTT. This gives the protein CASEAGGSNSAGELFF.